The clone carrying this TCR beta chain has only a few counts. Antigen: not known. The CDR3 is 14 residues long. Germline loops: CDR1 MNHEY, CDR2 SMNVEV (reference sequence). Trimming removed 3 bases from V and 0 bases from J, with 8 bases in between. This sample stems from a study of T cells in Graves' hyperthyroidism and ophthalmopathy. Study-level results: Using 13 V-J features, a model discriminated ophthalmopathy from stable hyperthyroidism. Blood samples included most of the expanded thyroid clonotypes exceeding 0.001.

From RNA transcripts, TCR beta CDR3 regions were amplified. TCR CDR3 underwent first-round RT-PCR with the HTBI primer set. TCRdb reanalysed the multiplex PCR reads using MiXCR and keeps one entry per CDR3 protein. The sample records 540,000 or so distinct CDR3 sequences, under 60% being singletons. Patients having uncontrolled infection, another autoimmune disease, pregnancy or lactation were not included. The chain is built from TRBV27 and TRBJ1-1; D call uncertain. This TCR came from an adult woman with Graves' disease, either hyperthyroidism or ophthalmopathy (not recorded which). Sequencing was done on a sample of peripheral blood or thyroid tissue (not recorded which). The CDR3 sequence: CASSLGILNTEAFF. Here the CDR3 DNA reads TGTGCCAGCAGTTTGGGCATTCTGAACACTGAAGCTTTCTTT.